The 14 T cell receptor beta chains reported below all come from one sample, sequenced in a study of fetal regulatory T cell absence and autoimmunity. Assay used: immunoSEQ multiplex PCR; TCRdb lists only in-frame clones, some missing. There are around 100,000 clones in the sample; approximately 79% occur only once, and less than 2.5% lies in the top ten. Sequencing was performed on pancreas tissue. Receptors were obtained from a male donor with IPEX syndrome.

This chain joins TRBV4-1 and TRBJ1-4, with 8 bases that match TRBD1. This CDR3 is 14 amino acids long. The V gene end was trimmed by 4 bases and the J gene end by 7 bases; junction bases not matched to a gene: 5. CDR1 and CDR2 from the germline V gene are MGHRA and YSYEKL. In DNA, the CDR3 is TGCGCCAGCAGCCCCTGGACAGGGCTTGAAAAACTGTTTTTT. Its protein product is CASSPWTGLEKLFF.

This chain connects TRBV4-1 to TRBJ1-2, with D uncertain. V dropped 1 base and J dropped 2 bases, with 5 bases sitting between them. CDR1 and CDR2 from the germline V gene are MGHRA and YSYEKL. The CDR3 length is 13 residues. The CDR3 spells CASSQGPNYGYTF. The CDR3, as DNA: TGCGCCAGCAGCCAAGGGCCAAACTATGGCTACACCTTC.

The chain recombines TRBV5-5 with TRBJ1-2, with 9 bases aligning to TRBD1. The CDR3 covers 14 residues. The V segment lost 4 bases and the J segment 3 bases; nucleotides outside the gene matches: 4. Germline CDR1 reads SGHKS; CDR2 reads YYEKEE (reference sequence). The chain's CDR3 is CASSPWTGDYGYTF. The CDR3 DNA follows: TGTGCCAGCAGCCCATGGACAGGGGACTATGGCTACACCTTC.

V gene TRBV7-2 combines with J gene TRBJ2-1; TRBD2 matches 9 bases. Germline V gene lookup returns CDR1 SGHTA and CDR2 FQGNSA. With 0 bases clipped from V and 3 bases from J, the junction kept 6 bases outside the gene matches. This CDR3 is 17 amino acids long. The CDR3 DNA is TGTGCCAGCAGCTTAGCGCTTAGACTAGCGGTCTACAATGAGCAGTTCTTC. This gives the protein CASSLALRLAVYNEQFF.

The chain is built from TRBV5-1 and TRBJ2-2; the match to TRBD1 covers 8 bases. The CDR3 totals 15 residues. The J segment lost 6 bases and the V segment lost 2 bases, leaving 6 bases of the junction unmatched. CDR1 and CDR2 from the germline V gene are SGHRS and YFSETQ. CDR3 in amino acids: CASSFQGARPGELFF. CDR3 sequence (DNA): TGCGCCAGCAGCTTCCAGGGGGCGCGTCCCGGGGAGCTGTTTTTT.

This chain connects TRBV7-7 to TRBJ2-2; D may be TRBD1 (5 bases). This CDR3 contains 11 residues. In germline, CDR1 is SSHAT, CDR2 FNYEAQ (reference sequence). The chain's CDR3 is CASSGTGELFF. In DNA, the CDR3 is TGTGCTAGCTCAGGGACCGGGGAGCTGTTTTTT.

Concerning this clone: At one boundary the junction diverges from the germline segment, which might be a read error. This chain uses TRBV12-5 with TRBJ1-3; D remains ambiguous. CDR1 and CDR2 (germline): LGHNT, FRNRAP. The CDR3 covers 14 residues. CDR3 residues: CASVLDLSGNTIYF. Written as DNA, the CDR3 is TGTGCTAGTGTTTTGGACCTCTCTGGAAACACCATATATTTT.

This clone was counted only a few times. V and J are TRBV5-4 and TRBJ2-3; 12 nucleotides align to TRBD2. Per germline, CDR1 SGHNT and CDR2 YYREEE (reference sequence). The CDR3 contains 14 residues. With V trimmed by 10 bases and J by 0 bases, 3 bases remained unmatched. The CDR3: CAGTSGPSTDTQYF. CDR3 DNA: TGTGCCGGGACTAGCGGGCCTAGCACAGATACGCAGTATTTT.

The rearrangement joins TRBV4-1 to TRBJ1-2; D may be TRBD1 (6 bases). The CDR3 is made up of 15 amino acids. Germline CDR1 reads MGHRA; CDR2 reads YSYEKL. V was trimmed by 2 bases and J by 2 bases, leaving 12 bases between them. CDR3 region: CASSQIDRPNYGYTF. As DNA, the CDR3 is TGCGCCAGCAGCCAAATTGACAGGCCCAACTATGGCTACACCTTC.

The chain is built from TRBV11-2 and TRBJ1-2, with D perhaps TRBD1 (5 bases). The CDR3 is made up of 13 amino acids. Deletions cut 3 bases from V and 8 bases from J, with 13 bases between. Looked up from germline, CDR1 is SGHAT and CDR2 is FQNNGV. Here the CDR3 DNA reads TGTGCCAGCAGCTTCGAGGGGCTTAGGGGCTACACCTTC. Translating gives CASSFEGLRGYTF.

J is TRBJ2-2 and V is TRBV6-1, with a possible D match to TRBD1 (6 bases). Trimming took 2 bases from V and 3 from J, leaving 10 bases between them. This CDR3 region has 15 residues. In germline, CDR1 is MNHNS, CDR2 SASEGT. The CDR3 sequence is CASSEQGRDTGELFF. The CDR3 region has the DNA TGTGCCAGCAGTGAACAGGGGCGCGACACCGGGGAGCTGTTTTTT.

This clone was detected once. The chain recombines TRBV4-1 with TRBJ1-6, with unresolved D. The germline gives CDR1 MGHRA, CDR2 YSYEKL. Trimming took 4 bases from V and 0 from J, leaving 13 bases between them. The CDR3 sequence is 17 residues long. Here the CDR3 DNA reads TGCGCCAGCAGCCTCTATACCCCGAGCTCCTATAATTCACCCCTCCACTTT. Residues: CASSLYTPSSYNSPLHF.

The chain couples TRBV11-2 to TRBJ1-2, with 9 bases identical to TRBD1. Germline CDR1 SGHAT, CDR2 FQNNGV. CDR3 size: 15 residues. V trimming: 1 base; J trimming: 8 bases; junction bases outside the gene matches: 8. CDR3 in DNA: TGTGCCAGCAGCTTAGCCCGGGACAGGGTTTGGGGCTACACCTTC. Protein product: CASSLARDRVWGYTF.

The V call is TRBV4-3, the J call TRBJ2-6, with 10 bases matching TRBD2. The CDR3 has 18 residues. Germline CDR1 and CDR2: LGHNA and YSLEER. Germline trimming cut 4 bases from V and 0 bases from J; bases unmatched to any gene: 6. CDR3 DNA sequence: TGCGCCAGCAGCCCCCGGACTAGCGGAGACTCTGGGGCCAACGTCCTGACTTTC. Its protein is CASSPRTSGDSGANVLTF.